The sample holds a few counts of the clone carrying this T cell receptor (beta chain). The CDR3 loop spans 13 amino acids. Germline assignment: CDR1 MNHEY and CDR2 SMNVEV (reference sequence). V lost 3 bases and J lost 4, with 9 bases in between. One entry per CDR3 protein results from TCRdb running MiXCR on the RT-PCR reads. This sample yields about 680,000 distinct CDR3 sequences, of which approximately 15% are seen a single time; 3% to 4.5% belongs to the top ten. The chain joins TRBV27 to TRBJ2-5; D remains unclear. The sequence was collected from a female donor in good health, serving as a healthy control. The sample consisted of memory CD4+ T cells from blood. This chain's CDR3 is CASSFRGRETQYF. CDR3 coding DNA: TGTGCCAGCAGTTTTAGAGGTAGAGAGACCCAGTACTTC.